This entry is about one T cell receptor (beta chain). What it recognizes is unknown. Germline-derived CDR1 and CDR2 are MDHEN and SYDVKM. Trimming cost V 2 bases and J 8 bases, with 13 bases left between them. CDR3 size: 14 residues. This record belongs to a study of cytotoxic CD8 clonotypes in ibrutinib-treated CLL. Study-wide results and caveats: Under treatment, the uncommon public clonotypes either contracted or remained stable.

Clones were read by immunoSEQ multiplex PCR, and TCRdb kept only the in-frame ones, dropping some. The sample includes more than 85,000 clones, roughly three quarters of them seen just once. Cryopreserved PBMCs provided around 2.2 micrograms of genomic DNA for the TCR beta libraries. Sequences were derived from PBMCs, sampled after 24 months of ibrutinib treatment. This clonotype was sampled from a human donor with chronic lymphocytic leukemia. V usage is TRBV28 and J usage is TRBJ1-3, with unresolved D. CDR3 sequence reads: CASSLGPPRDTIYF. CDR3 bases: TGTGCCAGCAGTTTAGGACCGCCGAGGGACACCATATATTTT. Using reference TRBV28 and TRBJ1-3 for the parts outside the CDR3, the full variable domain is DVKVTQSSRYLVKRTGEKVFLECVQDMDHENMFWYRQDPGLGLRLIYFSYDVKMKEKGDIPEGYSVSREKKERFSLILESASTNQTSMYLCASSLGPPRDTIYFGEGSWLTVV.